The clone carrying this T cell receptor (beta chain) has just one count. TCRdb keeps only in-frame clones here, not all; method: immunoSEQ multiplex PCR. The sample shows 150,000 or so clones, around 86% of them seen only once. These data belong to a study of blood T cell repertoires in COVID-19. Background on the study: The cDNA or gDNA used as material had been derived from T cells, B-cell-depleted T cells, or PBMCs.

Germline V gives CDR1 SGHTA, CDR2 FQGNSA. V shed 1 base and J shed 2 bases, with 9 bases lying between them. This CDR3 has 14 amino acids. The sequencing sample was made of peripheral blood. The chain links TRBV7-2 to TRBJ2-7; unclear D gene. This receptor was obtained from a man older than 75 with acute or convalescent COVID-19. CDR3 amino acids: CASSLVAGAYEQYF. CDR3 bases: TGTGCCAGCAGCTTAGTGGCCGGAGCCTACGAGCAGTACTTC. Drawing the rest from reference TRBV7-2 and TRBJ2-7, the complete variable domain is GAGVSQSPSNKVTEKGKDVELRCDPISGHTALYWYRQSLGQGLEFLIYFQGNSAPDKSGLPSDRFSAERTGGSVSTLTIQRTQQEDSAVYLCASSLVAGAYEQYFGPGTRLTVT.